This T cell receptor (beta chain) was recorded in a study of control samples from healthy donors and cancer patients. This CDR3 is 16 amino acids long. The germline CDR1 and CDR2 sequences are SGDLS and YYNGEE. V was pared by 2 bases and J by 5 bases, with 8 bases of the junction left unmatched. Sequenced by immunoSEQ multiplex PCR; TCRdb stores in-frame clones only, minus some. The sample comprises 95,000 to 150,000 clones, 85% to 95% of which are singletons, and 0.58% rests with the top ten. This clonotype originated in a man aged 80 or over with head and neck cancer. The sample comprised PBMCs. The chain joins TRBV9 to TRBJ2-3, with 10 bases matching TRBD1. The CDR3 reads CASSVSGTGALDTQYF. In DNA form, the CDR3 reads TGTGCCAGCAGCGTCTCCGGGACAGGGGCTTTAGATACGCAGTATTTT.